The clone carrying this T cell receptor beta chain occurred a few times. Authors' analysis steps: Estimation of nucleated cell counts was performed using reference gene primer amplification. Using immunoSEQ multiplex PCR, the repertoire was profiled, and TCRdb retains in-frame clones only, with some absent. The V and J calls and clone size come from that table; D and trimming were worked out from the DNA. Seen here are 70,000 to 90,000 clones, less than 90% observed once, and the top ten hold roughly 18%. These data originate in a study of blood T cell repertoires in COVID-19. Study-wide context: There were acute and convalescent COVID-19 samples, and they came from the United States, Italy and Spain. The cDNA or gDNA used as material had been derived from T cells, B-cell-depleted T cells, or PBMCs.

V gave up 0 bases and J gave up 4 bases, with 15 bases separating them. CDR3 length: 16 amino acids. CDR1 is LGHNA and CDR2 is YNFKEQ in the germline V gene. J is TRBJ1-2 and V is TRBV4-2; TRBD1 might be the D (6 bases). Specimen: peripheral blood. The source of this sequence is a woman of 80 years or more with acute or convalescent COVID-19. The CDR3 DNA is TGTGCCAGCAGCCAAGATCCCGGGGACACACGCTATGGCTACACCTTC. This codes for CASSQDPGDTRYGYTF.